The T cell receptor (beta chain) described here comes from a study of T cells after posttransplantation cyclophosphamide. Overall study results and limits: Blood and skin or GI T cell repertoires showed limited TRB overlap. After PTCy, TRB diversity resembled that of CNI/methotrexate controls. Donor CD8+ memory clones often dominated recipient blood repertoires at later times.

This related bone marrow graft donor gave peripheral blood on the day of marrow donation. This clone appeared many times. Its antigen is undetermined. This CDR3 is built from 13 residues. Germline CDR1 reads MDHEN; CDR2 reads SYDVKM. V dropped 3 bases and J dropped 5 bases, with 8 bases sitting between them. Sequencing was performed with immunoSEQ multiplex PCR; in TCRdb, only in-frame clones are kept and a portion is missing. The data list roughly 49,000 clones, none observed once; about 2.2% falls to the top ten. The gene calls are TRBV28 and TRBJ2-1; possibly TRBD2 for D (6 bases). Sequencing was carried out using PBMCs. The receptor's source is a man aged 40-55 years in good health, CMV-negative, and a related stem cell transplant donor. The CDR3 reads CASSLRGNNEQFF. CDR3 DNA: TGTGCCAGCAGTTTGCGGGGCAACAATGAGCAGTTCTTC.